One and the same sample provided the 22 T cell receptor beta chains below, sequenced in a study of blood T cell repertoires in COVID-19 (dated by TCRdb to the early 2020s). The method behind the library was the immunoSEQ multiplex PCR assay. What TCRdb holds here is the immuneACCESS table cut down to in-frame rearrangements. Part of the clones is not present; checked against another copy, under half of the missing clones reflect an unresolved V gene, and the others are unexplained. Counted in this sample were some 300,000 clones; about 90% of them appeared once. Of the sample, 2.5% to 3.5% falls within the top ten clones. Sample: PBMCs or T cells enriched from blood (not recorded which). The source of these receptors is a woman aged 45 to 65 who had been exposed to COVID-19.

This chain uses TRBV10-2 with TRBJ2-6, with D possibly TRBD2 on 5 matching bases. The V end was cut by 3 bases, the J end by 5 bases, with 11 bases between. This CDR3 comprises 15 residues. Germline V CDR1 and CDR2: WSHSY, SAAADI. CDR3: CASSEQGSWANVLTF. CDR3 bases: TGCGCCAGCAGTGAACAAGGGAGCTGGGCCAACGTCCTGACTTTC.

The V and J genes are TRBV30 and TRBJ1-3; TRBD1 matches 7 bases. Looked up from germline, CDR1 is GTSNPN and CDR2 is SVGIG (reference sequence). The CDR3 is 15 amino acids. J gave up 2 bases and V 0 bases, and 4 bases lay outside the gene matches. CDR3: CAWSVPGTAGNTIYF. CDR3 coding DNA: TGTGCCTGGAGTGTACCTGGGACAGCTGGAAACACCATATATTTT.

This rearrangement joins TRBV4-1 to TRBJ1-1, with TRBD1 as a possible D gene (6 bases). There are 16 residues in the CDR3. V lost 4 bases, J lost 1 base, and 16 bases lay in between. Germline assignment: CDR1 MGHRA and CDR2 YSYEKL. CDR3 nucleotides: TGCGCCAGCAGCCCATCCCTCGGGGGGCGGAACACTGAAGCTTTCTTT. Its translation is CASSPSLGGRNTEAFF.

CDR3 DNA sequence: TGTGCCAGCACCCATACGGGAGGGACAGCTAATAATTCACCCCTCCACTTT. It encodes CASTHTGGTANNSPLHF. The chain carries TRBV27 and TRBJ1-6; 7 bases are a match to TRBD1. Germline values: CDR1 MNHEY, CDR2 SMNVEV (reference sequence). The CDR3 is made up of 17 amino acids. With 7 bases clipped from V and 5 bases from J, the junction kept 14 bases outside the gene matches.

This sequence joins TRBV30 and TRBJ1-4, with 8 bases that match TRBD1. There are 14 residues in the CDR3. Losses at the gene ends were 5 bases for V and 4 bases for J; bases not matched to a gene: 6. Germline-derived CDR1 and CDR2 are GTSNPN and SVGIG (reference sequence). The CDR3 protein is CAWGRGPGNEKLFF. CDR3 bases: TGTGCCTGGGGCAGGGGGCCAGGTAATGAAAAACTGTTTTTT.

V gene TRBV27 combines with J gene TRBJ2-5; TRBD1 aligns across 7 bases. Trimming removed 7 bases from V and 5 bases from J; junction bases left unmatched: 16. Germline assignment: CDR1 MNHEY and CDR2 SMNVEV (reference sequence). This CDR3 has 16 amino acids. The CDR3 sequence: CASIRTRDSPRETQYF. CDR3 in DNA: TGTGCCAGCATCCGGACACGGGACAGCCCCCGGGAGACCCAGTACTTC.

CDR3 sequence reads: CASSLDTPNTEAFF. The CDR3 region has the DNA TGTGCCAGCAGCCTCGACACGCCGAACACTGAAGCTTTCTTT. V usage is TRBV7-9 and J usage is TRBJ1-1; D not certain. V lost 5 bases and J 1 base, leaving 11 bases between the germline ends. CDR1 is SEHNR and CDR2 is FQNEAQ in the germline V gene (reference sequence). The CDR3 loop spans 14 amino acids.

V is TRBV5-5 and J is TRBJ2-5; 7 positions agree with TRBD1. Germline-derived CDR1 and CDR2 are SGHKS and YYEKEE (reference sequence). After removal of 4 bases from V and 2 bases from J, the junction contained 5 bases not matched to a gene. This CDR3 contains 14 residues. The CDR3 protein is CASSQNRGQETQYF. Here the CDR3 DNA reads TGTGCCAGCAGCCAAAACAGGGGACAAGAGACCCAGTACTTC.

The genes are TRBV11-2 and TRBJ2-7, with a possible D match to TRBD1 (5 bases). The ends were cut back, 5 bases at V and 1 base at J, with 15 bases in the middle. The CDR3 loop spans 15 amino acids. CDR1 SGHAT and CDR2 FQNNGV come from the germline V gene. CDR3 sequence (DNA): TGTGCCAGCAGCCGCAGACAGTCCCAATCCTACGAGCAGTACTTC. Its translation is CASSRRQSQSYEQYF.

This clone has only one observation. The chain couples TRBV7-2 to TRBJ2-7, with 8 bases lining up with TRBD2. J was trimmed by 4 bases and V by 3 bases; bases with no gene match: 11. Germline V gene sequence: CDR1 SGHTA, CDR2 FQGNSA. The CDR3 extends over 16 amino acids. This CDR3 is CASSLTPGGGPYEQYF. DNA of the CDR3: TGTGCCAGCAGCTTGACCCCCGGGGGGGGACCGTACGAGCAGTACTTC.

The V gene is TRBV7-9, the J gene TRBJ2-4; tentatively, D is TRBD2 (7 bases). V lost 5 bases and J lost 7, with 15 bases in between. The germline V gene encodes CDR1 SEHNR and CDR2 FQNEAQ (reference sequence). CDR3 length: 14 amino acids. CDR3 bases: TGTGCCAGCAGCCCGTTGGGGGGGGCGAACATTCAGTACTTC. Translating gives CASSPLGGANIQYF.

The chain employs TRBV28 and TRBJ2-7; TRBD1 aligns across 9 bases. Trimming removed 10 bases from V and 3 bases from J; junction bases left unmatched: 4. CDR1 is MDHEN and CDR2 is SYDVKM in the germline V gene. The CDR3 is 12 amino acids. The CDR3 sequence: CATRDRVYEQYF. The CDR3 DNA follows: TGTGCCACCCGGGACAGGGTCTACGAGCAGTACTTC.

The chain carries TRBV5-4 and TRBJ2-3; TRBD2 agrees at 15 bases. This CDR3 is 16 amino acids long. The V and J ends lost 4 bases and 7 bases, in that order; junction bases with no gene match: 7. Germline CDR1 and CDR2: SGHNT and YYREEE (reference sequence). CDR3 region: CASSKGLAGGDHTQYF. The DNA for the CDR3 is TGTGCCAGCAGCAAGGGACTAGCGGGGGGAGACCATACGCAGTATTTT.

This clone was detected a few times. The chain employs TRBV3-1 (or the pseudogene TRBV3-2) and TRBJ2-2; D is undetermined. The CDR3 consists of 16 residues. CDR1 is LGHDT, CDR2 YNNKEL, per germline (reference sequence). V shed 0 bases and J shed 3 bases, with 11 bases lying between them. Here the CDR3 reads CASSQDPDIYTGELFF. The CDR3 DNA follows: TGTGCCAGCAGCCAAGATCCCGACATCTACACCGGGGAGCTGTTTTTT.

The chain is built from TRBV5-1 and TRBJ2-1; D gene uncertain. The CDR3 extends over 12 amino acids. Germline V gene data show CDR1 as SGHRS and CDR2 as YFSETQ. V lost 3 bases, J lost 6 bases, and 7 bases lay in between. The CDR3 sequence: CASSSTFNEQFF. The CDR3 bases are TGCGCCAGCAGCTCCACTTTCAATGAGCAGTTCTTC.

This clone appeared once. The rearrangement links TRBV28 to TRBJ1-5; 10 bases agree with TRBD1. Losses at the gene ends were 6 bases for V and 7 bases for J; bases not matched to a gene: 6. Germline V gene sequence: CDR1 MDHEN, CDR2 SYDVKM. CDR3 size: 14 residues. CDR3: CASRQDRGNQPQHF. The CDR3 DNA sequence: TGTGCCAGCAGACAGGACAGGGGGAACCAGCCCCAGCATTTT. Complete variable domain (other parts from reference TRBV28 and TRBJ1-5): DVKVTQSSRYLVKRTGEKVFLECVQDMDHENMFWYRQDPGLGLRLIYFSYDVKMKEKGDIPEGYSVSREKKERFSLILESASTNQTSMYLCASRQDRGNQPQHFGDGTRLSIL.

The rearrangement links TRBV29-1 to TRBJ2-1, with 7 nucleotides matching TRBD2. Germline loops: CDR1 SQVTM, CDR2 ANQGSEA. V lost 5 bases and J lost 4; bases outside the gene matches: 5. The CDR3 has 13 amino acids. In nucleotides, the CDR3 is TGCAGCGTTCCGGCTAGCGGTTACAATGAGCAGTTCTTC. The encoded protein is CSVPASGYNEQFF.

J is TRBJ2-3 and V is TRBV13, with a weak D call TRBD1 (6 bases). CDR1 PRHDT and CDR2 FYEKMQ come from the germline V gene (reference sequence). The CDR3 length is 15 residues. V was shortened by 3 bases and J by 4 bases, with 14 bases between the two germline ends. In DNA, the CDR3 is TGTGCCAGCAGCTTCGGGGACATCACCGCAGATACGCAGTATTTT. Encoded protein: CASSFGDITADTQYF.

The V call is TRBV24-1, the J call TRBJ2-2; D may be TRBD1 (6 bases). V was trimmed by 0 bases and J by 6 bases, leaving 10 bases between them. Germline CDR1 KGHDR, CDR2 SFDVKD. The CDR3 covers 15 residues. The CDR3 is CATSDLFRGSGELFF. The CDR3, as DNA: TGTGCCACCAGTGATTTGTTCAGGGGCTCCGGGGAGCTGTTTTTT.

This clone appeared once. V is TRBV2 and J is TRBJ2-7; no reliable D call. From germline, CDR1 is SNHLY and CDR2 FYNNEI. The CDR3 runs 11 residues. V was trimmed by 6 bases and J by 1 base, leaving 4 bases between them. The CDR3 loop reads CASSLSYEQYF. The CDR3 DNA follows: TGTGCCAGCAGCCTTTCCTACGAGCAGTACTTC.

This clone was recorded once. V gene TRBV7-2 combines with J gene TRBJ1-6; no clear D. The germline gives CDR1 SGHTA, CDR2 FQGNSA. The V end was cut by 1 base, the J end by 6 bases, with 10 bases between. There are 15 residues in the CDR3. CDR3 residues: CASSLGAGINSPLHF. Written as DNA, the CDR3 is TGTGCCAGCAGCTTAGGGGCCGGGATTAATTCACCCCTCCACTTT.

The CDR3 spells CASSRSGEGTDTQYF. The CDR3 DNA follows: TGCGCCAGCAGCCGTAGCGGGGAAGGCACAGATACGCAGTATTTT. The chain joins TRBV5-1 to TRBJ2-3; 8 positions match TRBD2. Germline V gene sequence: CDR1 SGHRS, CDR2 YFSETQ. J gave up 1 base and V 4 bases, and 5 bases lay outside the gene matches. The CDR3 spans 15 residues.